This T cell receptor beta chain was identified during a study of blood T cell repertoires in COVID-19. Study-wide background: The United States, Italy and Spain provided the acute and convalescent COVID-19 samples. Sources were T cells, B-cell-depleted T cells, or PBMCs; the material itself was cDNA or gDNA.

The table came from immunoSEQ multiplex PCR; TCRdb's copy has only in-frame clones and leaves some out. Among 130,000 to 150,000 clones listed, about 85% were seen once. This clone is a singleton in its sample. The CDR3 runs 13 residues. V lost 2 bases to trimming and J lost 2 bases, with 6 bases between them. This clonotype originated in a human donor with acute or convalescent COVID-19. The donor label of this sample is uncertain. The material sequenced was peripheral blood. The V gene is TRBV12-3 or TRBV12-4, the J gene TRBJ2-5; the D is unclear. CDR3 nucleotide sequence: TGTGCCAGCAGTTTACTCCCTCAAGAGACCCAGTACTTC. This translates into CASSLLPQETQYF.